Following are 3 T cell receptor beta chains from one sample sequenced in a study of prognosis after radiotherapy for stage I lung cancer. The study amplified the TCR beta CDR3 region from genomic DNA. This amplification was carried out by two rounds of multiplex PCR. The first round of PCR was done with primers that matched each TRBV and TRBJ gene. MiXCR, applied by TCRdb to the multiplex PCR reads, yields one record per CDR3 protein. The repertoire holds 15,000 or so distinct CDR3 sequences, with around 45% as singletons. Here the sequenced sample was PBMCs, taken before or after stereotactic body radiation therapy (not recorded which). The origin of the receptors is a donor aged 50 or older with non-small cell lung cancer.

This clonotype was seen only once. The CDR3 protein is CASNDGSGSFYEQYF. For the CDR3, the DNA is TGTGCCAGTAATGACGGTAGCGGGAGCTTCTACGAGCAGTACTTC. The genes are TRBV19 and TRBJ2-7; TRBD2 matches 9 bases. CDR1 and CDR2 from the germline V gene are LNHDA and SQIVND (reference sequence). V gave up 7 bases and J gave up 3 bases; unmatched junction bases: 10. CDR3 size: 15 residues.

This clonotype has ten or more counts. The V gene is TRBV7-9, the J gene TRBJ1-1; tentatively, D is TRBD1 (5 bases). V lost 10 bases, J lost 5 bases, and 8 bases lay in between. The germline CDR1 and CDR2 sequences are SEHNR and FQNEAQ (reference sequence). The CDR3 totals 10 residues. CDR3 region: CATGGTEAFF. Here the CDR3 DNA reads TGTGCCACCGGGGGGACTGAAGCTTTCTTT.

This clonotype was counted a few times. This may stem from a read error, because a much larger clone lies one nucleotide away. The chain joins TRBV9 to TRBJ1-6, with TRBD1 as a possible D gene (5 bases). Germline V lookup: CDR1 SGDLS, CDR2 YYNGEE. V dropped 4 bases and J dropped 9 bases, with 26 bases sitting between them. The CDR3 covers 18 residues. The DNA for the CDR3 is TGTGCCAGCAGCCCTGACAGAGGCCCTCCCTCGAGATGTTCACCCCTCCACTTT. It translates to CASSPDRGPPSRCSPLHF.